This T cell receptor (beta chain) was recovered during a study of regulatory T cells in long-lasting Graves disease. This clonotype was seen a single time. Germline V gene sequence: CDR1 LGHNA, CDR2 YNFKEQ. V lost 0 bases and J lost 5, with 11 bases in between. The CDR3 length is 15 residues. Arm-PCR with iRepertoire HTBI primers amplified the CDR3 regions for these TCR beta libraries. Each CDR3 protein gets one entry after TCRdb re-called the multiplex PCR reads with MiXCR. The repertoire includes roughly 560,000 distinct CDR3 sequences, 15% to 20% of them detected once, and roughly 25% sits in the top ten. The time point here: newly diagnosed GD, antithyroid drugs for less than 3 months. RNA from PBMCs was the source of the TCR library. These data also formed part of another study, on T cells in Graves' hyperthyroidism and ophthalmopathy.

Sequencing used peripheral blood mononuclear cells (PBMCs), obtained at new diagnosis, from a patient treated with antithyroid drugs. The sequence came from a woman aged 35-65 years with Graves disease. The rearrangement links TRBV4-2 to TRBJ1-5; D is ambiguous. The CDR3 here is CASSQDGGGDQPQHF. The CDR3 bases are TGTGCCAGCAGCCAAGATGGCGGAGGCGATCAGCCCCAGCATTTT.